This TCR beta chain was sequenced in a study of cytomegalovirus exposure and HLA in healthy donors. Notes on the study in general: The tendency of first-cohort TCR clusters to co-occur in the 90 to 150 validation repertoires was the finding of a later analysis. A list of approximately 160 TCR beta chains associated with cytomegalovirus was given. Rare TCR sequences dominated, though some public TCRs recurred in many donors. Published work reported that the classifier diagnosed cytomegalovirus status with high specificity and sensitivity.

With regard to this clone: The target antigen is unknown. One end of the junction is discordant with germline, which a read error may explain.

Assay: immunoSEQ multiplex PCR; the TCRdb copy retains only in-frame clones and omits some. The sample comprises 250,000 to 300,000 clones, 90% of which are singletons, and roughly 0.4% rests with the top ten. The sample was PBMCs. This sequence originates from a woman aged 18-29 years in good health and CMV-seronegative.

CDR3 sequence (DNA): TGCGCCAGCAGCTTACAGGCGAATGAACCGAATCCCGCCTTC. This sequence encodes CASSLQANEPNPAF. The V gene is TRBV5-1, the J gene TRBJ1-2; D is possibly TRBD1 (5 bases). The CDR3 loop spans 14 amino acids. CDR1 is SGHRS, CDR2 YFSETQ, per germline.